The 20 T cell receptor beta chains below all came from one sample that was sequenced in a study of shared clonotypes between healthy human individuals. Measured with immunoSEQ multiplex PCR; TCRdb has only the in-frame clones, and not every one. The table records more than 400,000 clones, around 80% of them present only once. Sample: PBMCs. The source is a woman in her thirties or forties in good health. Some clones in this sample may be carry-over from other donors' samples.

The chain employs TRBV4-1 and TRBJ2-1; 8 nucleotides agree with TRBD2. Unmatched junction bases numbered 8, after V lost 6 bases and J lost 7 bases. CDR3 length: 14 residues. Germline V gives CDR1 MGHRA, CDR2 YSYEKL. In DNA, the CDR3 is TGCGCCAGCAGGCGTGGCCTAGCGGGTAATGAGCAGTTCTTC. Protein sequence: CASRRGLAGNEQFF.

This chain joins TRBV6-1 and TRBJ1-1; 8 nucleotides line up with TRBD1. The ends lost 5 bases at V and 4 bases at J; junction bases unmatched: 3. The CDR3 extends over 13 amino acids. CDR1 and CDR2 (germline): MNHNS, SASEGT. The CDR3 DNA follows: TGTGCCAGCAGTTATACAGGGGGCACTGAAGCTTTCTTT. Amino acids: CASSYTGGTEAFF.

This chain joins TRBV6-5 and TRBJ2-3; D ambiguous. The CDR3 consists of 9 residues. V lost 11 bases, J lost 5 bases, and 5 bases lay in between. Germline-derived CDR1 and CDR2 are MNHEY and SVGAGI. This CDR3 reads CAGEDTQYF. The CDR3 nucleotides are TGTGCCGGGGAAGATACGCAGTATTTT.

This clone was seen ten or more times. J is TRBJ1-2 and V is TRBV6-1; D is possibly TRBD1 (5 bases). Germline CDR1 reads MNHNS; CDR2 reads SASEGT. The CDR3 is made up of 15 amino acids. V was shortened by 6 bases and J by 5 bases, with 19 bases between the two germline ends. The CDR3 spells CASSVADGHQYGYTF. The CDR3 region has the DNA TGTGCCAGCAGCGTAGCGGACGGACATCAATATGGCTACACCTTC.

This chain joins TRBV5-1 and TRBJ1-4; D call uncertain. V was trimmed by 0 bases and J by 7 bases, leaving 7 bases between them. The CDR3 is made up of 13 amino acids. Germline CDR1 SGHRS, CDR2 YFSETQ. The CDR3 loop reads CASSLVVGEKLFF. The CDR3 region has the DNA TGCGCCAGCAGCTTGGTCGTGGGTGAAAAACTGTTTTTT.

The chain uses TRBV29-1 and TRBJ1-2, with D unclear. The germline V gene encodes CDR1 SQVTM and CDR2 ANQGSEA. This CDR3 region has 11 residues. With 3 bases removed from V and 4 bases from J, the gap between germline ends came to 6 bases. CDR3 amino acids: CSVDWGYGYTF. As DNA, the CDR3 is TGCAGCGTTGATTGGGGCTATGGCTACACCTTC. The full variable domain, completed using reference TRBV29-1 and TRBJ1-2, is SAVISQKPSRDICQRGTSLTIQCQVDSQVTMMFWYRQQPGQSLTLIATANQGSEATYESGFVIDKFPISRPNLTFSTLTVSNMSPEDSSIYLCSVDWGYGYTFGSGTRLTVV.

The chain joins TRBV19 to TRBJ2-3; TRBD1 aligns across 7 bases. The CDR3 is made up of 15 amino acids. V lost 3 bases, J lost 2 bases, and 5 bases stayed unmatched. The germline V gene has CDR1 LNHDA and CDR2 SQIVND (reference sequence). In DNA form, the CDR3 reads TGTGCCAGTAGTATCGGGACAGAGATCACAGATACGCAGTATTTT. Encoded protein: CASSIGTEITDTQYF.

Of note for this clone: A far bigger clonotype differs at one base, so this is likely a read error. J is TRBJ1-1 and V is TRBV10-3, with D unresolved. CDR1 and CDR2 from the germline V gene are ENHRY and SYGVKD. The CDR3 is made up of 13 amino acids. Trimming took off 6 bases at V and 1 base at J, with 9 bases between the two ends. The CDR3 spells CAIRPYANTEAFF. Written as DNA, the CDR3 is TGTGCCATCAGACCGTACGCGAACACTGAAGCTTTCTTT.

The chain recombines TRBV28 with TRBJ2-7, with 7 bases identical to TRBD1. Trimming cost V 3 bases and J 3 bases; bases outside gene matches: 5. CDR1 MDHEN and CDR2 SYDVKM come from the germline V gene. The CDR3 has 14 residues. This chain's CDR3 is CASSLTGIDYEQYF. The CDR3 DNA sequence: TGTGCCAGCAGTTTGACAGGGATAGACTACGAGCAGTACTTC.

The chain uses TRBV5-1 and TRBJ1-1, with D perhaps TRBD1 (6 bases). Germline loops: CDR1 SGHRS, CDR2 YFSETQ. The V end was cut by 5 bases, the J end by 4 bases, with 12 bases between. The CDR3 has 13 amino acids. CDR3 loop: CASRMVGATEAFF. The CDR3 coding sequence is TGCGCCAGCAGAATGGTGGGGGCCACTGAAGCTTTCTTT.

This clone has a single count. The genes are TRBV14 and TRBJ2-7; D is undetermined. CDR1 is SGHDN and CDR2 is FVKESK in the germline V gene. Trimming cost V 4 bases and J 3 bases, with 7 bases left between them. The CDR3 length is 12 residues. CDR3 sequence: CASSRALYEQYF. In DNA, the CDR3 is TGTGCCAGCAGCCGCGCCCTCTACGAGCAGTACTTC.

The genes are TRBV28 and TRBJ2-3, with D tentatively TRBD1 or TRBD2 (5 bases each). Trimming removed 8 bases from V and 2 bases from J, with 11 bases in between. The CDR3 consists of 13 residues. Germline V gene sequence: CDR1 MDHEN, CDR2 SYDVKM. The CDR3 region is CASLGVNTDTQYF. CDR3 bases: TGTGCCAGCCTGGGGGTTAACACAGATACGCAGTATTTT.

The J gene is TRBJ1-1, the V gene TRBV6-5, with D possibly matching TRBD1 (5 bases). The CDR3 is 14 amino acids. Trimming left V 4 bases short and J 1 base short, with 10 bases between. Germline CDR1 and CDR2: MNHEY and SVGAGI. CDR3 protein: CASSSMGPNTEAFF. The CDR3 DNA follows: TGTGCCAGCAGTTCCATGGGACCGAACACTGAAGCTTTCTTT.

Of note for this clone: This clone may be a read error of a much larger clone one base away. This CDR3 is also generated by other DNA sequences in the sample. This chain connects TRBV6-5 to TRBJ2-7; no clear D gene. Looked up from germline, CDR1 is MNHEY and CDR2 is SVGAGI. The CDR3 is 12 amino acids. Trimming cost V 3 bases and J 2 bases, with 5 bases left between them. The CDR3 DNA is TGTGCCAGCAGTTATTCCCCCTACGAGCAGTACTTC. This gives the protein CASSYSPYEQYF.

About this clone itself: Possible read error: a much larger clone is one base away. V and J are TRBV10-3 and TRBJ2-5; D unresolved. The DNA end favors TRBJ2-7, so the J call may be wrong. The CDR3 is made up of 12 amino acids. Germline values: CDR1 ENHRY, CDR2 SYGVKD. The CDR3 coding sequence is TGTGCCATCAGTGAGTCAGGGTACGAGCAGTACTTC. Translation gives CAISESGYEQYF.

The gene calls are TRBV28 and TRBJ1-2; weak D call: TRBD1 (6 bases). Germline V gene sequence: CDR1 MDHEN, CDR2 SYDVKM. Trimming left V 8 bases short and J 2 bases short, with 15 bases between. The CDR3 extends over 14 amino acids. The CDR3, as DNA: TGTGCCAGCTTCGCGGGAGGGGGGAACTATGGCTACACCTTC. This translates into CASFAGGGNYGYTF.

The CDR3 reads CASSLPRQPQHF. In DNA form, the CDR3 reads TGTGCCAGCAGCTTACCAAGGCAGCCCCAGCATTTT. The rearrangement uses TRBV28 and TRBJ1-5; no reliable D call. CDR3 length: 12 residues. Germline CDR1 reads MDHEN; CDR2 reads SYDVKM. Trimming stripped 6 bases from V and 7 bases from J, with 10 bases between. The entire variable domain, with the rest obtained from reference TRBV28 and TRBJ1-5, is as follows: DVKVTQSSRYLVKRTGEKVFLECVQDMDHENMFWYRQDPGLGLRLIYFSYDVKMKEKGDIPEGYSVSREKKERFSLILESASTNQTSMYLCASSLPRQPQHFGDGTRLSIL.

V is TRBV6-6 and J is TRBJ2-7, with a possible D match to TRBD2 (5 bases). The CDR3 has 14 residues. CDR1 and CDR2 from the germline V gene are MNHNY and SVGAGI (reference sequence). V was clipped by 7 bases and J by 1 base, with 14 bases between them. The CDR3 DNA is TGTGCCAGCAAGCCCGGGCGAGGGTCCTACGAGCAGTACTTC. This encodes CASKPGRGSYEQYF.

The chain combines TRBV6-5 with TRBJ2-1; D ambiguous. V dropped 4 bases and J dropped 7 bases, with 5 bases sitting between them. Per the germline V gene, CDR1 is MNHEY and CDR2 is SVGAGI. This CDR3 contains 11 residues. CDR3 loop: CASSSRNEQFF. CDR3 DNA sequence: TGTGCCAGCAGTTCCCGTAATGAGCAGTTCTTC.

This chain joins TRBV5-4 and TRBJ2-1; the match to TRBD2 covers 13 bases. CDR1 is SGHNT and CDR2 is YYREEE in the germline V gene (reference sequence). This CDR3 has 18 residues. Trimming at V came to 4 bases and at J to 0 bases, leaving 7 bases not matched to a gene. The CDR3 is CASSLRTSGRLSYNEQFF. The CDR3 DNA reads TGTGCCAGCAGCCTCCGGACTAGCGGGAGACTCTCCTACAATGAGCAGTTCTTC.